This T cell receptor beta chain was obtained from a study of shared clonotypes between healthy human individuals. Trimming took off 0 bases at V and 3 bases at J, with 10 bases between the two ends. CDR1 and CDR2 from the germline V gene are SGDLS and YYNGEE. This CDR3 region has 14 residues. Sequenced by immunoSEQ multiplex PCR; TCRdb stores in-frame clones only, minus some. This table has roughly 490,000 clones, about three quarters appearing once. The TCR sequence derives from a woman in her thirties or forties in good health. Some clones in this sample may be carry-over from other donors' samples. The sequenced material came from PBMCs. The rearrangement links TRBV9 to TRBJ2-7; D perhaps matches TRBD2 (6 bases). DNA for the CDR3: TGTGCCAGCAGCGTAGCCCCAGCGGGCTACGAGCAGTACTTC. It encodes CASSVAPAGYEQYF. Filled out from reference TRBV9 and TRBJ2-7, the complete variable domain reads DSGVTQTPKHLITATGQRVTLRCSPRSGDLSVYWYQQSLDQGLQFLIQYYNGEERAKGNILERFSAQQFPDLHSELNLSSLELGDSALYFCASSVAPAGYEQYFGPGTRLTVT.